This T cell receptor beta chain was recovered during a study of spatial heterogeneity in lung cancer. This clonotype has a count of ten or more. Noted time point: sample taken at primary tumor resection. Whole RNA from tumor, nontumor lung or frozen PBMC was sequenced unsorted. TCRdb re-called the 5' RACE reads through MiXCR, storing one row per CDR3 protein. Seen here are some 100,000 distinct CDR3 sequences, about 12% observed once, and the top ten hold about 40%. This receptor was taken from a male donor with early-stage non-small cell lung cancer. The sample in question was PBMCs, obtained at surgery.

This CDR3 reads CASTPTRLAVYQETQYF. Written as DNA, the CDR3 is TGTGCCAGCACCCCTACGAGACTAGCGGTGTACCAAGAGACCCAGTACTTC. V is TRBV3-1 and J is TRBJ2-5; 9 nucleotides match TRBD2. Germline V gene sequence: CDR1 LGHDT, CDR2 YNNKEL (reference sequence). V was clipped by 7 bases and J by 0 bases; unmatched bases: 12. This CDR3 region has 17 residues.